This T cell receptor beta chain appears in the sequencing data of a study of T cell repertoires in cytomegalovirus infection. This clonotype was detected ten times or more. From the reads, TCRdb called clonotypes with MiXCR, one entry per CDR3 protein. The repertoire includes roughly 640,000 distinct CDR3 sequences, 20% to 25% of them detected once, and around 8% sits in the top ten. Trimming stripped 2 bases from V and 0 bases from J, with 8 bases between. Looked up from germline, CDR1 is SGHAT and CDR2 is FQNNGV. This CDR3 is 14 amino acids long. The rearrangement links TRBV11-2 to TRBJ2-7, with no clear D. The clonotype was recovered from a human donor in good health (CMV status not recorded). Some clones in this sample may be carry-over from other donors' samples. The sequenced sample was CD8+ T cells from PBMCs. The DNA for the CDR3 is TGTGCCAGCAGCTTAAGTCCAACCTCCTACGAGCAGTACGTC. It encodes CASSLSPTSYEQYV.